This TCR beta chain was identified in a study of blood T cell repertoires in COVID-19. About the research overall: T cells, B-cell-depleted T cells, or PBMCs supplied cDNA or gDNA.

V lost 8 bases and J 1 base, leaving 13 bases between the germline ends. The length of the CDR3 is 14 residues. CDR1 and CDR2 (germline): MRHNA, SNTAGT. Some clones are missing from TCRdb's copy, which holds only in-frame ones; the method was immunoSEQ multiplex PCR. The table includes under 200,000 clones, about 93% detected once. V gene TRBV6-4 combines with J gene TRBJ2-3; D perhaps matches TRBD2 (5 bases). The sequencing input was peripheral blood. The receptor comes from a man in his fifties or sixties with acute or convalescent COVID-19. The CDR3 DNA reads TGTGCCAGCGGAAAGGAGGTGGGCACAGATACGCAGTATTTT. Amino acid sequence: CASGKEVGTDTQYF.